This entry lists 31 T cell receptor beta chains sequenced from one sample in a study of blood T cell repertoires in COVID-19. TCRdb's table, derived via immunoSEQ multiplex PCR, lists solely in-frame clones and lacks some. The table records 300,000 to 350,000 clones, more than 75% of them present only once. The sequenced sample consisted of PBMCs or T cells enriched from blood (not recorded which). These receptors were collected from a woman in her twenties or thirties who had recovered from COVID-19.

V gene TRBV7-8 combines with J gene TRBJ2-1, with D perhaps TRBD2 (5 bases). V dropped 9 bases and J dropped 4 bases, with 7 bases sitting between them. CDR1 SGHVS and CDR2 FQNEAQ come from the germline V gene. The CDR3 length is 11 residues. DNA for the CDR3: TGTGCCAGTGGGAGATACAATGAGCAGTTCTTC. This encodes CASGRYNEQFF. The full variable domain, completed using reference TRBV7-8 and TRBJ2-1, is GAGVSQSPRYKVAKRGQDVALRCDPISGHVSLFWYQQALGQGPEFLTYFQNEAQLDKSGLPSDRFFAERPEGSVSTLKIQRTQQEDSAVYLCASGRYNEQFFGPGTRLTVL.

The chain recombines TRBV20-1 with TRBJ1-1; 7 bases are shared with TRBD1. Per germline, CDR1 DFQATT and CDR2 SNEGSKA (reference sequence). Unmatched junction bases numbered 8, after V lost 3 bases and J lost 1 base. The length of the CDR3 is 15 residues. Here the CDR3 DNA reads TGCAGTGCTAGTAAAAGGGGGCGGACGAACACTGAAGCTTTCTTT. It translates to CSASKRGRTNTEAFF.

V is TRBV30 and J is TRBJ1-2; perhaps TRBD1 as D (5 bases). Trimming took off 0 bases at V and 8 bases at J, with 13 bases between the two ends. The length of the CDR3 is 13 residues. The germline V gene has CDR1 GTSNPN and CDR2 SVGIG (reference sequence). CDR3 DNA: TGTGCCTGGAGTGTACGCTCAGGGTTGGGCTACACCTTC. Translating it yields CAWSVRSGLGYTF.

The V call is TRBV29-1, the J call TRBJ1-4, with D unresolved. CDR3 size: 13 residues. V was pared by 4 bases and J by 8 bases, with 14 bases between. The germline V gene encodes CDR1 SQVTM and CDR2 ANQGSEA. This CDR3 reads CSVAGRLEEKLFF. The CDR3 DNA reads TGCAGCGTTGCGGGCCGACTAGAGGAAAAACTGTTTTTT.

J is TRBJ1-2 and V is TRBV28; maybe TRBD1 (5 bases). V was cut by 7 bases and J by 4 bases, with 16 bases left in between. Germline CDR1 reads MDHEN; CDR2 reads SYDVKM. The CDR3 runs to 14 residues. The CDR3 spells CASTRPGATYGYTF. In DNA, the CDR3 is TGTGCCAGCACCCGTCCTGGGGCGACCTATGGCTACACCTTC.

This sequence joins TRBV18 and TRBJ2-1; D unclear. The V end was cut by 3 bases, the J end by 4 bases, with 7 bases between. This CDR3 is 13 amino acids long. Germline values: CDR1 KGHSH, CDR2 LQKENI. CDR3 sequence (DNA): TGTGCCAGCTCACCCCTTCGTTACAATGAGCAGTTCTTC. Amino acid sequence: CASSPLRYNEQFF.

This clone occurred many times. As DNA, the CDR3 is TGTGCCAGCAGTGAGTTCTTGGCGGGCAATCAGCCCCAGCATTTT. Residues: CASSEFLAGNQPQHF. The genes are TRBV6-1 and TRBJ1-5; D ambiguous. The V end lost 3 bases, the J end lost 2 bases, and 11 bases lay between the germline ends. Germline CDR1 MNHNS, CDR2 SASEGT. The CDR3 totals 15 residues.

This chain connects TRBV10-3 to TRBJ1-1; 8 bases map to TRBD1. Trimming removed 7 bases from V and 3 bases from J; junction bases left unmatched: 7. The CDR3 sequence is 14 residues long. Germline assignment: CDR1 ENHRY and CDR2 SYGVKD. The CDR3 nucleotides read TGTGCCATCAAGGACAGGGTGGGGGACACTGAAGCTTTCTTT. Encoded protein: CAIKDRVGDTEAFF.

The chain combines TRBV7-2 with TRBJ1-5, with D uncertain. CDR3 size: 14 residues. Trimming cost V 5 bases and J 4 bases, with 12 bases left between them. Germline CDR1 reads SGHTA; CDR2 reads FQGNSA. This chain's CDR3 is CASSRGEINQPQHF. The DNA for the CDR3 is TGTGCCAGCAGCCGCGGGGAGATTAATCAGCCCCAGCATTTT.

The rearrangement uses TRBV5-1 and TRBJ1-1, with D tentatively TRBD1 (5 bases). The CDR3 runs 16 residues. V lost 4 bases, J lost 2 bases, and 18 bases lay in between. Looked up from germline, CDR1 is SGHRS and CDR2 is YFSETQ. The CDR3 region has the DNA TGCGCCAGCAGCATCCGTCTGGGGCAGGGAAACACTGAAGCTTTCTTT. Amino acids: CASSIRLGQGNTEAFF. The complete variable domain, with remaining parts taken from reference TRBV5-1 and TRBJ1-1, reads KAGVTQTPRYLIKTRGQQVTLSCSPISGHRSVSWYQQTPGQGLQFLFEYFSETQRNKGNFPGRFSGRQFSNSRSEMNVSTLELGDSALYLCASSIRLGQGNTEAFFGQGTRLTVV.

This clone was detected only once. The chain combines TRBV5-4 with TRBJ1-4; 8 bases map to TRBD1. Germline CDR1 SGHNT, CDR2 YYREEE (reference sequence). This CDR3 has 14 residues. Trimming removed 4 bases from V and 8 bases from J; junction bases left unmatched: 7. In nucleotides, the CDR3 is TGTGCCAGCAGCCCTGACAGGGGAGGGGAAAAACTGTTTTTT. Amino acids: CASSPDRGGEKLFF.

This rearrangement joins TRBV19 to TRBJ2-7; a possible D gene is TRBD1 (5 bases). The CDR3 loop spans 15 amino acids. CDR1 LNHDA and CDR2 SQIVND come from the germline V gene (reference sequence). V shed 4 bases and J shed 2 bases, with 15 bases lying between them. The CDR3 spells CASSNPQVTTYEQYF. CDR3 coding DNA: TGTGCCAGTAGTAATCCACAGGTTACCACCTACGAGCAGTACTTC. Full variable domain (outside the CDR3, taken from reference TRBV19 and TRBJ2-7): DGGITQSPKYLFRKEGQNVTLSCEQNLNHDAMYWYRQDPGQGLRLIYYSQIVNDFQKGDIAEGYSVSREKKESFPLTVTSAQKNPTAFYLCASSNPQVTTYEQYFGPGTRLTVT.

The rearrangement links TRBV4-3 to TRBJ1-6; no reliable D call. V lost 0 bases and J 16 bases, leaving 16 bases between the germline ends. The CDR3 is made up of 14 amino acids. Germline V gives CDR1 LGHNA, CDR2 YSLEER. The CDR3 sequence: CASSQDLGGVGLHF. Here the CDR3 DNA reads TGCGCCAGCAGCCAAGATCTTGGCGGGGTGGGTCTCCACTTT.

On this clone: At one boundary the junction diverges from the germline segment, which might be a read error. This chain joins TRBV15 and TRBJ2-2, with 9 bases matching TRBD1. Germline CDR1 is LNHNV and CDR2 is YYDKDF (reference sequence). The CDR3 extends over 17 amino acids. This CDR3 reads CATSRAKGTGNAGELFF. The CDR3 nucleotides are TGTGCCACCAGCAGAGCGAAAGGGACAGGGAACGCCGGGGAGCTGTTTTTT. Using reference TRBV15 and TRBJ2-2 for the parts outside the CDR3, the full variable domain is DAMVIQNPRYQVTQFGKPVTLSCSQTLNHNVMYWYQQKSSQAPKLLFHYYDKDFNNEADTPDNFQSRRPNTSFCFLDIRSPGLGDTAMYLCATSRAKGTGNAGELFFGEGSRLTVL.

The rearrangement uses TRBV7-2 and TRBJ2-7; 8 positions match TRBD1. Germline lookup yields CDR1 SGHTA and CDR2 FQGNSA. V lost 0 bases and J lost 5; bases outside the gene matches: 3. The CDR3 consists of 14 residues. CDR3 coding DNA: TGTGCCAGCAGCTTAGCTCCAGGGGGCCACGAGCAGTACTTC. Residues: CASSLAPGGHEQYF.

The chain couples TRBV6-5 to TRBJ1-1, with TRBD1 identical over 7 bases. The trim removed 7 bases at V and 4 bases at J, leaving 9 bases unmatched. The CDR3 loop spans 14 amino acids. Germline CDR1 and CDR2: MNHEY and SVGAGI. This CDR3 is CASNRQGMGTEAFF. CDR3 nucleotides: TGTGCCAGCAACCGACAGGGTATGGGCACTGAAGCTTTCTTT.

The V call is TRBV19, the J call TRBJ1-6, with 7 bases that match TRBD1. The CDR3 loop spans 16 amino acids. Germline lookup yields CDR1 LNHDA and CDR2 SQIVND (reference sequence). V shed 5 bases and J 12 bases; nucleotides not matched to a gene: 16. The CDR3 region is CASSPRGEGGRRPLHF. The CDR3 coding sequence is TGTGCCAGTAGTCCCCGAGGAGAAGGGGGCCGAAGACCCCTCCACTTT.

V and J are TRBV9 and TRBJ2-5, with D possibly TRBD2 on 6 matching bases. The CDR3 has 14 amino acids. In germline, CDR1 is SGDLS, CDR2 YYNGEE. The V gene lost 3 bases and the J gene lost 6 bases, with 15 bases spanning the gap. The CDR3 reads CASSAPGGRKTQYF. For the CDR3, the DNA is TGTGCCAGCAGCGCACCTGGGGGGAGGAAGACCCAGTACTTC.

V usage is TRBV30 and J usage is TRBJ1-6, with 7 bases lining up with TRBD1. In germline, CDR1 is GTSNPN, CDR2 SVGIG (reference sequence). The V segment lost 2 bases and the J segment 9 bases; nucleotides outside the gene matches: 10. This CDR3 has 15 residues. CDR3 sequence reads: CAWSPPDRRGSPLHF. CDR3 bases: TGTGCCTGGAGTCCCCCGGACAGGAGGGGTTCACCCCTCCACTTT.

V is TRBV19 and J is TRBJ2-2; TRBD1 is a possible D gene (6 bases). The CDR3 totals 13 residues. Germline V lookup: CDR1 LNHDA, CDR2 SQIVND (reference sequence). This chain's CDR3 is CALFDQGTGELFF. DNA for the CDR3: TGTGCTCTTTTCGACCAGGGGACCGGGGAGCTGTTTTTT.

This clone was detected only a few times. The chain has TRBV19 and TRBJ1-2; possibly TRBD1 for D (6 bases). The V end lost 8 bases, the J end lost 4 bases, and 14 bases lay between the germline ends. The CDR3 has 13 residues. CDR1 is LNHDA and CDR2 is SQIVND in the germline V gene (reference sequence). CDR3 amino acids: CASREDRTYGYTF. The CDR3, as DNA: TGTGCCAGTCGAGAAGACAGGACCTATGGCTACACCTTC.

The chain employs TRBV11-2 and TRBJ2-1; D remains unclear. The V gene lost 5 bases and the J gene lost 2 bases, with 13 bases spanning the gap. CDR1 is SGHAT and CDR2 is FQNNGV in the germline V gene. The CDR3 consists of 15 residues. The CDR3 here is CASSTTVTPYNEQFF. In nucleotides, the CDR3 is TGTGCCAGCAGCACCACAGTGACCCCCTACAATGAGCAGTTCTTC.

This chain uses TRBV6-5 with TRBJ1-4, with 7 bases lining up with TRBD1. The V and J ends lost 6 bases and 8 bases, in that order; junction bases with no gene match: 9. The CDR3 totals 14 residues. Looked up from germline, CDR1 is MNHEY and CDR2 is SVGAGI. The CDR3 sequence: CASRTGTVREKLFF. CDR3 nucleotide sequence: TGTGCCAGCAGGACCGGGACAGTACGGGAAAAACTGTTTTTT.

V gene TRBV5-4 combines with J gene TRBJ2-5; weak D call: TRBD1 (5 bases). The CDR3 contains 13 residues. Trimming removed 6 bases from V and 2 bases from J, with 11 bases in between. Germline lookup yields CDR1 SGHNT and CDR2 YYREEE (reference sequence). CDR3 nucleotides: TGTGCCAGCACCCTGGGGCAGCAAGAGACCCAGTACTTC. It specifies CASTLGQQETQYF.

The genes are TRBV21-1 and TRBJ1-1; the table gives TRBD1 as D, unverified against the DNA. TRBV21-1 is described as a pseudogene. CDR3 size: 15 residues. CDR3 region: CASSKGGRGWTEAFF. CDR3 DNA sequence: TGTGCCAGCAGCAAAGGGGGCAGGGGGTGGACTGAAGCTTTCTTT.

This clone occurred once. This sequence joins TRBV19 and TRBJ2-7; a weak D match, TRBD2 (7 bases). Germline CDR1 LNHDA, CDR2 SQIVND (reference sequence). This CDR3 has 14 amino acids. The V gene lost 5 bases and the J gene lost 0 bases, with 11 bases spanning the gap. As DNA, the CDR3 is TGTGCCAGTAGTGCGGGGGCCAGCTCCTACGAGCAGTACTTC. Its translation is CASSAGASSYEQYF.

This chain uses TRBV12-3 or TRBV12-4 with TRBJ1-1, with 7 bases identical to TRBD1. The CDR3 runs to 13 residues. Germline trimming cut 5 bases from V and 5 bases from J; bases unmatched to any gene: 5. The CDR3, as DNA: TGTGCCAGCAGTCGAGGGGGCAATACTGAAGCTTTCTTT. Amino acids: CASSRGGNTEAFF.

The genes are TRBV5-1 and TRBJ1-2; 7 nucleotides line up with TRBD1. The CDR3 is 17 residues long. Germline CDR1 SGHRS, CDR2 YFSETQ. The ends lost 4 bases at V and 2 bases at J; junction bases unmatched: 14. The CDR3 is CASSPGDRLLSNYGYTF. CDR3 DNA: TGCGCCAGCAGCCCAGGGGACAGACTACTCTCAAACTATGGCTACACCTTC.

This clone has a handful of counts. The chain uses TRBV5-1 and TRBJ2-5, with D possibly being TRBD1 (6 bases). Looked up from germline, CDR1 is SGHRS and CDR2 is YFSETQ. V lost 5 bases, J lost 1 base, and 21 bases lay in between. The CDR3 totals 17 residues. The CDR3 DNA follows: TGCGCCAGCAGACATGTAGGCAGGGGCCTGCTCCAAGAGACCCAGTACTTC. It translates to CASRHVGRGLLQETQYF. The full variable domain, rest sourced from reference TRBV5-1 and TRBJ2-5, is KAGVTQTPRYLIKTRGQQVTLSCSPISGHRSVSWYQQTPGQGLQFLFEYFSETQRNKGNFPGRFSGRQFSNSRSEMNVSTLELGDSALYLCASRHVGRGLLQETQYFGPGTRLLVL.

The rearrangement joins TRBV4-3 to TRBJ2-2; D is undetermined. Germline CDR1 is LGHNA and CDR2 is YSLEER. The germline V and J ends were trimmed by 6 bases and 0 bases, with 8 bases remaining between them. This CDR3 is 14 amino acids long. The CDR3 sequence: CASSVLSNTGELFF. For the CDR3, the DNA is TGCGCCAGCAGTGTACTATCGAACACCGGGGAGCTGTTTTTT.

The J gene is TRBJ1-5, the V gene TRBV4-3; no clear D gene. V lost 4 bases, J lost 1 base, and 8 bases lay in between. The germline V gene has CDR1 LGHNA and CDR2 YSLEER. This CDR3 has 14 residues. CDR3 sequence reads: CASSPTQSNQPQHF. CDR3 in DNA: TGCGCCAGCAGCCCTACGCAAAGCAATCAGCCCCAGCATTTT.